This T cell receptor (beta chain) is drawn from a study of identical twins. TCRdb fed the 5' RACE reads into MiXCR, producing one record per CDR3 protein. The repertoire holds some 500,000 distinct CDR3 sequences, with approximately 15% as singletons. The V and J ends lost 2 bases and 7 bases, in that order; junction bases with no gene match: 5. The CDR3 is made up of 14 amino acids. The germline gives CDR1 MGHDK, CDR2 SYGVNS. This sample was shared with a second study, whose subject was yellow fever vaccine responses in identical twins.

The sequenced sample was CD4+ T cells sorted from blood. The source is a woman aged 18-29 years in good health. This chain connects TRBV25-1 to TRBJ2-1; the match to TRBD2 covers 7 bases. In nucleotides, the CDR3 is TGTGCCAGCAGTGAAAGCGGGGCACTTAATGAGCAGTTCTTC. This gives the protein CASSESGALNEQFF.